A selection of T cell receptor beta chains follows, all from one sample in a study of blood T cell repertoires in COVID-19. The data were produced by immunoSEQ multiplex PCR, yet TCRdb's version contains in-frame clones alone and is incomplete. The sample contains over 150,000 clones, approximately 83% of which appear only once. The sequenced sample consisted of peripheral blood. These receptor sequences come from a man in his fifties with active or convalescent COVID-19. Both conserved end residues are part of each CDR3. A D gene is named only where the DNA matches it firmly. Only some rows state a clone size, as once, few, many or a class for expanded clones.

v_gene	d_gene	abundance	j_gene	CDR3aa	CDR3nt
TRBV19	.	.	TRBJ2-7	CASRDPRNYEQYF	TGTGCCAGTAGAGACCCTAGGAATTACGAGCAGTACTTC
TRBV15	.	.	TRBJ1-1	CATSRENRFTNTEAFF	TGTGCCACCAGCAGAGAAAACAGGTTTACCAACACTGAAGCTTTCTTT
TRBV6-2/TRBV6-3	TRBD1	.	TRBJ2-7	CASSPGTGSLEQYF	TGTGCCAGCAGCCCCGGGACAGGGTCTCTTGAGCAGTACTTC
TRBV6-5	.	.	TRBJ2-3	CASGGLLTDTQYF	TGTGCCAGCGGGGGCCTCCTGACAGATACGCAGTATTTT
TRBV11-2	.	.	TRBJ2-3	CASSLDEGGSTDTQYF	TGTGCCAGCAGCTTAGATGAGGGCGGGAGCACAGATACGCAGTATTTT
TRBV3-1/TRBV3-2	TRBD1	.	TRBJ2-3	CASSQALGQGKIADTQYF	TGTGCCAGCAGCCAAGCGTTGGGACAGGGGAAAATAGCAGATACGCAGTATTTT
TRBV5-6	.	many	TRBJ2-7	CASSLPGASSYEQYF	TGTGCCAGCAGTTTGCCAGGGGCCAGCTCCTACGAGCAGTACTTC
TRBV19	TRBD2	few	TRBJ2-7	CASSPMRAGGIVEQYF	TGTGCCAGTAGTCCAATGCGAGCGGGAGGGATAGTCGAGCAGTACTTC
TRBV7-2	TRBD2	once	TRBJ2-4	CASSPRTSGTGIIQYF	TGTGCCAGCAGCCCGCGGACTAGCGGGACGGGCATCATTCAGTACTTC
TRBV11-3	.	.	TRBJ2-2	CASSLSGTNTGELFF	TGTGCCAGCAGCTTGAGCGGTACGAACACCGGGGAGCTGTTTTTT
TRBV24-1	TRBD1	.	TRBJ1-2	CATSDPTGENYGYTF	TGTGCCACCAGTGACCCGACAGGGGAGAACTATGGCTACACCTTC
TRBV19	.	.	TRBJ2-3	CASSIVRADTQYF	TGTGCCAGTAGTATTGTCAGGGCAGATACGCAGTATTTT
TRBV14	TRBD2	once	TRBJ2-7	CASSQEGLLAGKNEQYF	TGTGCCAGCAGCCAAGAAGGGTTGCTAGCGGGAAAAAACGAGCAGTACTTC
TRBV28	TRBD1	.	TRBJ2-5	CASSVLGTGVQETQYF	TGTGCCAGCAGTGTACTCGGGACAGGTGTTCAAGAGACCCAGTACTTC
TRBV4-1	.	.	TRBJ1-1	CASSRGIAATTEAFF	TGCGCCAGCAGCCGCGGGATCGCAGCAACGACTGAAGCTTTCTTT
TRBV5-4	.	.	TRBJ2-5	CASSHNRQGETQYF	TGTGCCAGCAGCCACAATCGGCAGGGGGAGACCCAGTACTTC
TRBV6-1	TRBD2	.	TRBJ2-7	CASSEGGLAGGEQYF	TGTGCCAGCAGTGAAGGGGGACTAGCTGGAGGGGAGCAGTACTTC
TRBV11-3	TRBD1	.	TRBJ2-3	CASSYGTGRTTDTQYF	TGTGCCAGCAGCTACGGGACAGGCAGAACCACAGATACGCAGTATTTT
TRBV27	.	few	TRBJ2-2	CASSLWGRTGELFF	TGTGCCAGCAGTTTATGGGGGCGGACCGGGGAGCTGTTTTTT